The 5 T cell receptor beta chains presented below share a single source sample, sequenced in a study of beta chain features in type 1 diabetes. General study findings and limits: Patients with Type 1 diabetes showed moderately but significantly shorter TCRB CDR3s in all four CD4+ subsets.

What these receptors recognize is not known. Expressed TCRB transcripts were sequenced because the isolated RNA had all been reverse transcribed beforehand. Data came from immunoSEQ multiplex PCR; TCRdb stores just in-frame clones and leaves some out. The repertoire has over 650,000 clones, 11% to 15% of them found once; the top ten carry 0.03% to 0.04%. Sequenced input: naive CD4+ T cells from blood. Every receptor here comes from a man between 18 and 35 years old with type 1 diabetes.

This clone turned up a few times. The chain employs TRBV29-1 and TRBJ2-2, with D maybe TRBD1 (5 bases). Germline V CDR1 and CDR2: SQVTM, ANQGSEA. The CDR3 sequence is 14 residues long. With 5 bases removed from V and 4 bases from J, the gap between germline ends came to 14 bases. CDR3 loop: CSVHQGIATGELFF. CDR3 nucleotide sequence: TGCAGCGTTCATCAGGGTATAGCCACCGGGGAGCTGTTTTTT.

This clone was observed a handful of times. This chain links TRBV7-9 with TRBJ2-1; D unclear. V shed 5 bases and J shed 0 bases, with 14 bases lying between them. Germline V gives CDR1 SEHNR, CDR2 FQNEAQ (reference sequence). The CDR3 extends over 16 amino acids. In nucleotides, the CDR3 is TGTGCCAGCAGCCCCACCCAGCTCCTCTCCTACAATGAGCAGTTCTTC. Protein sequence: CASSPTQLLSYNEQFF.

This clone occurred a few times. The chain combines TRBV29-1 with TRBJ1-5, with 12 bases lining up with TRBD1. The CDR3 consists of 17 residues. Germline CDR1 and CDR2: SQVTM and ANQGSEA. V was pared by 6 bases and J by 1 base, with 10 bases of the junction left unmatched. CDR3 amino acids: CSVAGTGGGLSNQPQHF. The CDR3 bases are TGCAGCGTAGCCGGGACAGGGGGCGGGTTGAGCAATCAGCCCCAGCATTTT.

This clone was picked up a small number of times. The chain uses TRBV28 and TRBJ2-4; TRBD2 might be the D (6 bases). CDR3 length equals 14 residues. Germline V gene sequence: CDR1 MDHEN, CDR2 SYDVKM. The V end lost 3 bases, the J end lost 1 base, and 7 bases lay between the germline ends. The CDR3 DNA reads TGTGCCAGCAGTTTGGCGGGGGCCAAAAACATTCAGTACTTC. The encoded protein is CASSLAGAKNIQYF.

In this sample, this clone turned up a few times. The rearrangement joins TRBV19 to TRBJ1-1; possible D gene TRBD1, 5 bases. The CDR3 has 14 amino acids. The V end was cut by 4 bases, the J end by 4 bases, with 13 bases between. Per germline, CDR1 LNHDA and CDR2 SQIVND (reference sequence). The CDR3 DNA reads as TGTGCCAGTAGTACCGGGACGTCGGGCACTGAAGCTTTCTTT. Encoded protein: CASSTGTSGTEAFF.